A single T cell receptor (beta chain) is shown here with its context. Libraries were prepared by immunoSEQ multiplex PCR; TCRdb keeps only in-frame clonotypes and omits some of them. The sample lists 45,000 to 65,000 clones; roughly 92% were seen once. V dropped 1 base and J dropped 4; count of bases not matched to a gene: 6. Germline V gene data show CDR1 as LGHNA and CDR2 as YSLEER. This CDR3 region has 15 residues. This specimen comes from a study of T cell changes during pregnancy in multiple sclerosis. Sample: CD8+ T cells from peripheral blood mononuclear cells, taken in the third trimester of pregnancy. The sequence derives from a female donor with multiple sclerosis, enrolled in a pregnancy study. The chain is built from TRBV4-3 and TRBJ2-7; 8 positions agree with TRBD2. The CDR3 is CASSQGRPGGYEQYF. The CDR3 coding sequence is TGCGCCAGCAGCCAAGGTCGACCGGGAGGGTACGAGCAGTACTTC.